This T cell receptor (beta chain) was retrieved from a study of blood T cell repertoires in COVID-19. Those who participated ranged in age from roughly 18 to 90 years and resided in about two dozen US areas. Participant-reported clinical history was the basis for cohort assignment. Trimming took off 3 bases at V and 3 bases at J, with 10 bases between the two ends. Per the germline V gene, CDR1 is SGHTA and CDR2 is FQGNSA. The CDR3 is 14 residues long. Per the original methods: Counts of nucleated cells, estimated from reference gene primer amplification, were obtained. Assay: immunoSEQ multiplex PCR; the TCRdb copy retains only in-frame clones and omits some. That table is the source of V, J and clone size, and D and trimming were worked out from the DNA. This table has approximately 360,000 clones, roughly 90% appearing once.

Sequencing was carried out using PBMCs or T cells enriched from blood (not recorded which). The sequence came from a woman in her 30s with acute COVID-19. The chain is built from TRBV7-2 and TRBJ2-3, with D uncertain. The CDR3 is CASSFRSLTDTQYF. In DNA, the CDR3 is TGTGCCAGCAGCTTCCGTTCCTTAACAGATACGCAGTATTTT.